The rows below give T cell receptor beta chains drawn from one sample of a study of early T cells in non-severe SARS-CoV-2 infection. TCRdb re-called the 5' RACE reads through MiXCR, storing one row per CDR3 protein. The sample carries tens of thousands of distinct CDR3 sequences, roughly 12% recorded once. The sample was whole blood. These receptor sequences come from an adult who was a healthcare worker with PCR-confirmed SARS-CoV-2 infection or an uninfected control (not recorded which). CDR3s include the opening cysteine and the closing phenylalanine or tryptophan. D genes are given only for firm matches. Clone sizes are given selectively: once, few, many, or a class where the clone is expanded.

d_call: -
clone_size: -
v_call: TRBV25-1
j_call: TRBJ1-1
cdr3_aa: CASRGSSVSSPYTEAFF
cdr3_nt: TGTGCCAGCAGGGGCTCGTCCGTGTCCTCCCCTTACACTGAAGCTTTCTTT

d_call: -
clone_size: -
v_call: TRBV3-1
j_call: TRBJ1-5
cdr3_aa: CASSAGRSTDTQHF
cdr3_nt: TGTGCCAGCAGCGCAGGGAGGAGCACAGATACGCAGCATTTT

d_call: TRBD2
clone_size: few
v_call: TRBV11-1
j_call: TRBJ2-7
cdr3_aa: CASSLSSGNLYEQYF
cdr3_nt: TGTGCCAGCAGCTTAAGCAGCGGGAATCTCTACGAGCAGTACTTC

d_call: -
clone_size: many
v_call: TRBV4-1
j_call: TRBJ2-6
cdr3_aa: CASSHLGGGSGANVLTF
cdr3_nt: TGCGCCAGCAGCCATCTCGGAGGGGGCTCTGGGGCCAACGTCCTGACTTTC

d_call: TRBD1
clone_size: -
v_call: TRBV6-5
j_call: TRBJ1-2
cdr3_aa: CASSAGQDYGYTF
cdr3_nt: TGTGCCAGCAGTGCCGGACAGGACTATGGCTACACCTTC

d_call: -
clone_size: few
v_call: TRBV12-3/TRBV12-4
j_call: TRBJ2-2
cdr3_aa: CASSSDPNTGELFF
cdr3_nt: TGTGCCAGCAGTTCCGACCCGAACACCGGGGAGCTGTTTTTT

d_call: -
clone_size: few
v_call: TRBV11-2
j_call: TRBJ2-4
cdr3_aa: CASSLSTGSKNIQYF
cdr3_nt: TGTGCCAGCAGCCTATCAACAGGGTCCAAAAACATTCAGTACTTC

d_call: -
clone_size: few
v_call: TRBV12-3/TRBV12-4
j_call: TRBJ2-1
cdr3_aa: CASSLSVNEQFF
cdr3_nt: TGTGCCAGCAGTTTATCAGTGAATGAGCAGTTCTTC

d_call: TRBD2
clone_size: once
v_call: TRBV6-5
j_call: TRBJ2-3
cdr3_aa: CASSSLAGGLGADTQYF
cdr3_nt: TGTGCCAGCAGTTCACTAGCGGGAGGATTAGGGGCAGATACGCAGTATTTT

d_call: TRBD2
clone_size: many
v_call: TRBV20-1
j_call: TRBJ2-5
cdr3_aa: CSARGQRDSGPYLQYF
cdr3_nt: TGCAGTGCTAGGGGGCAGCGGGATTCCGGGCCCTACCTCCAGTACTTC

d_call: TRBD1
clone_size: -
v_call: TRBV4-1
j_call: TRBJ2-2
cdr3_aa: CASSQQTGEGELFF
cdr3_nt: TGCGCCAGCAGCCAACAAACAGGGGAGGGGGAGCTGTTTTTT

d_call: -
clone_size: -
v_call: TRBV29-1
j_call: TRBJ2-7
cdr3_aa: CSVAGEQYF
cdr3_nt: TGCAGCGTTGCGGGCGAGCAGTACTTC

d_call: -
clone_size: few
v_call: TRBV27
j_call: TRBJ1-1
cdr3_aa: CATPIRDTEAFF
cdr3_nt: TGTGCCACCCCCATCCGGGACACTGAAGCTTTCTTT

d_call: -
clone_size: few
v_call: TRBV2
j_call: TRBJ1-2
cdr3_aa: CASSSPGSYGYTF
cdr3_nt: TGTGCCAGCAGTTCCCCGGGCAGCTATGGCTACACCTTC

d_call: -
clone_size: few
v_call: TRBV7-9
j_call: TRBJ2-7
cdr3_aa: CASSSQGGQYF
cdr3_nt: TGTGCCAGCAGCTCCCAGGGCGGGCAGTACTTC

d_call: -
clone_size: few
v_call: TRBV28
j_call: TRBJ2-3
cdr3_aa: CASTLMTGSDTQYF
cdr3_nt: TGTGCCAGCACTCTCATGACTGGTTCAGATACGCAGTATTTT